A selection of T cell receptor beta chains follows, all from one sample in a study of T cell repertoires in cytomegalovirus infection. TCRdb itself ran the reads through MiXCR, one entry per CDR3 protein. Of some 680,000 distinct CDR3 sequences in the sample, approximately 40% were seen once. The sample was PBMCs. These receptors all come from a human donor in good health (CMV status not recorded). Some clones in this sample may be carry-over from other donors' samples. CDR3s include the opening cysteine and the closing phenylalanine or tryptophan. D genes are given only for firm matches. Size tells how often a clone was seen (once, few, many) or the class of an expanded clone, and some rows leave it out.

d_gene: .; v_gene: TRBV7-4; abundance: once; CDR3aa: CASKGGDKNIQYF
d_gene: .; v_gene: TRBV10-3; abundance: .; CDR3aa: CAIRVGGHNSPLHF
d_gene: .; v_gene: TRBV7-2; abundance: many; CDR3aa: CASSLVRGLGGANVLTF
d_gene: .; v_gene: TRBV5-3; abundance: few; CDR3aa: CASRREKQSTNQPQHF
d_gene: TRBD2; v_gene: TRBV6-6; abundance: .; CDR3aa: CASRTLTSGTGEQYF
d_gene: TRBD1; v_gene: TRBV7-8; abundance: many; CDR3aa: CASSPHRGRNTEAFF
d_gene: .; v_gene: TRBV7-9; abundance: few; CDR3aa: CASSFLGSITWDDQETQYF
d_gene: TRBD2; v_gene: TRBV11-2; abundance: .; CDR3aa: CASSPRRASGYNEQFF
d_gene: .; v_gene: TRBV28; abundance: .; CDR3aa: CASRPLIEQDTEAFF
d_gene: TRBD1; v_gene: TRBV27; abundance: .; CDR3aa: CASSPGTGVKAFF
d_gene: TRBD1; v_gene: TRBV20-1; abundance: .; CDR3aa: CSARGGSGTGVNSPLHF
d_gene: TRBD1; v_gene: TRBV6-2/TRBV6-3; abundance: many; CDR3aa: CATPTLTGGGNQPQHF
d_gene: TRBD2; v_gene: TRBV12-3/TRBV12-4; abundance: few; CDR3aa: CASRTQREGRWEQFF
d_gene: TRBD2; v_gene: TRBV11-2; abundance: .; CDR3aa: CASSLGVGRGNEQFF
d_gene: .; v_gene: TRBV28; abundance: .; CDR3aa: CASSISHARSPNTEAFF
d_gene: TRBD2; v_gene: TRBV7-8; abundance: .; CDR3aa: CASSLAPTSGRARIPQDTQYF
d_gene: TRBD1; v_gene: TRBV2; abundance: .; CDR3aa: CASYRDRGGEQYF
d_gene: TRBD1; v_gene: TRBV13; abundance: .; CDR3aa: CASRTRRQGGDSPLHF
d_gene: .; v_gene: TRBV7-9; abundance: many; CDR3aa: CASSPPGRGATTEAFF
d_gene: .; v_gene: TRBV7-3; abundance: .; CDR3aa: CASSFAHSRNTGELFF
d_gene: TRBD1; v_gene: TRBV20-1; abundance: .; CDR3aa: CSAAHLTGHDEQFF
d_gene: TRBD1; v_gene: TRBV27; abundance: .; CDR3aa: CASSPGTAFYTDTQYF
d_gene: TRBD1; v_gene: TRBV7-2; abundance: many; CDR3aa: CASSRGGQGADTQYF
d_gene: .; v_gene: TRBV5-4; abundance: .; CDR3aa: CASSLASSGSYNEQFF
d_gene: .; v_gene: TRBV7-2; abundance: .; CDR3aa: CASSWTVALGELFF
d_gene: TRBD1; v_gene: TRBV7-6; abundance: many; CDR3aa: CASSLRQGQETQYF
d_gene: .; v_gene: TRBV6-5; abundance: .; CDR3aa: CASSYSNLGDEQFF
d_gene: .; v_gene: TRBV2; abundance: few; CDR3aa: CASRRMRATNEKLFF
d_gene: .; v_gene: TRBV6-6; abundance: few; CDR3aa: CAVGGSNQPQHF
d_gene: .; v_gene: TRBV7-6; abundance: many; CDR3aa: CASSRPGPGLPDSSTDTQYF
d_gene: TRBD1; v_gene: TRBV19; abundance: .; CDR3aa: CASSIVGQGAYEQYF
d_gene: .; v_gene: TRBV30; abundance: .; CDR3aa: CAWSVGQSWVTEAFF
d_gene: TRBD1; v_gene: TRBV28; abundance: many; CDR3aa: CASSSPRQGDYGYTF
d_gene: .; v_gene: TRBV7-2; abundance: few; CDR3aa: CASSPAGARRTEAFF
d_gene: .; v_gene: TRBV4-2; abundance: .; CDR3aa: CASSQDPGLAYEQYF
d_gene: TRBD1; v_gene: TRBV7-2; abundance: many; CDR3aa: CASSSGQGAGYGYTF
d_gene: TRBD2; v_gene: TRBV7-8; abundance: few; CDR3aa: CASSFRASGGQNEQFF
d_gene: .; v_gene: TRBV6-1; abundance: .; CDR3aa: CASSVGWISYEQYF
d_gene: TRBD1; v_gene: TRBV30; abundance: .; CDR3aa: CAWRTGQVMNTDALF
d_gene: .; v_gene: TRBV7-9; abundance: .; CDR3aa: CASSLWRRDTGELFF
d_gene: .; v_gene: TRBV12-3/TRBV12-4; abundance: .; CDR3aa: CASSAYATGSNQPQHF
d_gene: .; v_gene: TRBV27; abundance: .; CDR3aa: CASSLSKAAGVIEAFF
d_gene: TRBD1; v_gene: TRBV19; abundance: .; CDR3aa: CASLRGTGVSGANVLTF
d_gene: .; v_gene: TRBV4-1; abundance: few; CDR3aa: CASSQTSGKSEKLFF
d_gene: .; v_gene: TRBV6-5; abundance: few; CDR3aa: CASSYSIIPGSGYTF
d_gene: TRBD1; v_gene: TRBV5-5; abundance: .; CDR3aa: CASSLGSTGGKETQYF
d_gene: .; v_gene: TRBV24-1; abundance: few; CDR3aa: CATSDVTGTEAFF
d_gene: .; v_gene: TRBV2; abundance: .; CDR3aa: CASRAGSYEQYF
d_gene: .; v_gene: TRBV6-1; abundance: many; CDR3aa: CASCYLSSYNEQFF
d_gene: .; v_gene: TRBV7-2; abundance: many; CDR3aa: CASSPWGNELGEKLFF